Listed below are T cell receptor beta chains from one sample, sequenced in a study of CD8 T cells in ankylosing spondylitis. TCRdb re-derived calls from the 5' RACE reads in MiXCR, one entry per CDR3 protein. The table includes over 600,000 distinct CDR3 sequences, 15% to 20% detected once. The material sequenced was blood, either unsorted or a sorted T cell fraction (not recorded which). These receptors were taken from a male donor with ankylosing spondylitis. CDR3s include the opening cysteine and the closing phenylalanine or tryptophan. The order of the fields is J gene, D gene, V gene, clone size, CDR3 protein, CDR3 DNA. D genes are given only for firm matches. A row's size may be missing; if present it is once, few, many or a size class.

j_call: TRBJ2-2
d_call: NA
v_call: TRBV20-1
clone_size: once
cdr3_aa: CSARDGLRGGKSGELFF
cdr3_nt: TGCAGTGCTAGAGACGGGTTGAGGGGGGGGAAGTCCGGGGAGCTGTTTTTT

j_call: TRBJ2-3
d_call: TRBD2
v_call: TRBV11-1
clone_size: few
cdr3_aa: CASSPMTSGSSLADTQYF
cdr3_nt: TGTGCCAGCAGCCCAATGACTAGCGGGAGTTCTCTTGCAGATACGCAGTATTTT

j_call: TRBJ2-7
d_call: NA
v_call: TRBV5-5
clone_size: NA
cdr3_aa: CASSTAAGETHEQYF
cdr3_nt: TGTGCCAGCAGCACGGCGGCAGGGGAAACCCACGAGCAGTACTTC

j_call: TRBJ1-5
d_call: NA
v_call: TRBV7-6
clone_size: NA
cdr3_aa: CASSSDPRNSNQPQHF
cdr3_nt: TGTGCCAGCAGCTCAGATCCTAGGAATAGCAATCAGCCCCAGCATTTT

j_call: TRBJ1-2
d_call: TRBD1
v_call: TRBV12-3/TRBV12-4
clone_size: NA
cdr3_aa: CASSLIAGTGSGYTF
cdr3_nt: TGTGCCAGCAGTTTAATCGCCGGGACAGGGAGCGGCTACACCTTC

j_call: TRBJ2-7
d_call: NA
v_call: TRBV27
clone_size: few
cdr3_aa: CASSLRENYEQYF
cdr3_nt: TGTGCCAGCAGTTTACGGGAGAACTACGAGCAGTACTTC

j_call: TRBJ1-1
d_call: NA
v_call: TRBV6-1
clone_size: NA
cdr3_aa: CASRLGLRVNTEAFF
cdr3_nt: TGTGCCAGCAGGCTAGGGTTACGGGTTAATACTGAAGCTTTCTTT

j_call: TRBJ2-7
d_call: NA
v_call: TRBV2
clone_size: few
cdr3_aa: CASILGPGGYEQYF
cdr3_nt: TGTGCCAGCATCCTGGGACCTGGCGGCTACGAGCAGTACTTC

j_call: TRBJ2-7
d_call: NA
v_call: TRBV15
clone_size: many
cdr3_aa: CATSREYSPYEQYF
cdr3_nt: TGTGCCACCAGCAGAGAATACTCGCCCTACGAGCAGTACTTC

j_call: TRBJ2-1
d_call: TRBD2
v_call: TRBV28
clone_size: NA
cdr3_aa: CASSPYGAGGGEQFF
cdr3_nt: TGTGCCAGCAGCCCTTATGGGGCGGGAGGGGGTGAGCAGTTCTTC